This TCR beta chain was found in a study of memory B cells and T cells in multiple sclerosis. Study-level findings and limits: Normalization was needed because clone-set size differences affected shared clonotype counts.

Note on this clone: What it binds is not known.

Separate sequencing covered autoproliferating (CFSE-dim) and non-proliferating (CFSE-high) T cells from stimulus-free culture. Replicate wells were pooled after 7 days of stimulus-free culture of about 47 million CFSE-labeled PBMCs. The PBMCs received around 0.55 uM CFSE and serum-free culture with no added stimuli. V shed 3 bases, J shed 0 bases, and the junction held 8 bases outside the gene matches. This CDR3 has 17 residues. The germline gives CDR1 SGHRS, CDR2 YFSETQ. TCRdb's copy holds only in-frame clones and misses some; the assay was immunoSEQ multiplex PCR. The repertoire holds 30,000 to 40,000 clones, more than 75% seen once, with 2.7% in the top ten.

The rearrangement uses TRBV5-1 and TRBJ2-3; 9 nucleotides agree with TRBD1. The sequenced sample was PBMCs from blood kept in culture. The sequence came from a human donor with multiple sclerosis. CDR3 in amino acids: CASSWTGAPSSTDTQYF. The CDR3 region has the DNA TGCGCCAGCAGCTGGACAGGGGCTCCTTCGAGCACAGATACGCAGTATTTT.